Listed below are T cell receptor beta chains from one sample, sequenced in a study of blood T cell repertoires in COVID-19. Method: immunoSEQ multiplex PCR; TCRdb's copy keeps in-frame clones and lacks some. Here the sample spans 180,000 or so clones, about 89% being singletons. Sequences were obtained from peripheral blood. All receptors come from a man between 65 and 85 years old with acute or convalescent COVID-19. Each CDR3 is given with its conserved first and last residue. D genes are given only for firm matches. Part of the rows lack a size; the others show once, few, many or a class for expanded clones.

d_call: NA
v_call: TRBV7-3
j_call: TRBJ2-7
clone_size: NA
cdr3_nt: TGTGCCAGCAGCGTATCGTTCTCCTACGAGCAGTACTTC
cdr3_aa: CASSVSFSYEQYF

d_call: NA
v_call: TRBV10-3
j_call: TRBJ1-3
clone_size: NA
cdr3_nt: TGTGCCATCAGTCCTTGGCGGGGCGGAGAGTCCTCTGGAAACACCATATATTTT
cdr3_aa: CAISPWRGGESSGNTIYF

d_call: NA
v_call: TRBV5-1
j_call: TRBJ2-1
clone_size: NA
cdr3_nt: TGCGCCAGCATTCCCTTGGGGGGATTCGAGCAGTTCTTC
cdr3_aa: CASIPLGGFEQFF

d_call: NA
v_call: TRBV4-1
j_call: TRBJ2-1
clone_size: NA
cdr3_nt: TGCGCCAGCAGCCAAGACAGGGGAACCCATGAGCAGTTCTTC
cdr3_aa: CASSQDRGTHEQFF

d_call: NA
v_call: TRBV9
j_call: TRBJ1-3
clone_size: NA
cdr3_nt: TGTGCCAGCAGCCCAGGGCAGGGCAACACCATATATTTT
cdr3_aa: CASSPGQGNTIYF

d_call: NA
v_call: TRBV28
j_call: TRBJ2-1
clone_size: few
cdr3_nt: TGTGCCAGCAGTTTGGACGCGGGGCTCTACAATGAGCAGTTCTTC
cdr3_aa: CASSLDAGLYNEQFF

d_call: NA
v_call: TRBV15
j_call: TRBJ1-4
clone_size: NA
cdr3_nt: TGTGCCACCAGCGTAGGAGGGGCGGCTCATGAAAAACTGTTTTTT
cdr3_aa: CATSVGGAAHEKLFF

d_call: TRBD1
v_call: TRBV2
j_call: TRBJ2-5
clone_size: NA
cdr3_nt: TGTGCCAGCATACAGGGGGCATGGGAGACCCAGTACTTC
cdr3_aa: CASIQGAWETQYF

d_call: NA
v_call: TRBV19
j_call: TRBJ1-1
clone_size: NA
cdr3_nt: TGTGCCAGTAGTTTGGCCCACGGTAGCGCTGAAGCTTTCTTT
cdr3_aa: CASSLAHGSAEAFF

d_call: TRBD1
v_call: TRBV7-8
j_call: TRBJ1-4
clone_size: NA
cdr3_nt: TGTGCCAGCAGCCCATGGACAGGGGGAGGTGAAAAACTGTTTTTT
cdr3_aa: CASSPWTGGGEKLFF

d_call: TRBD1
v_call: TRBV5-6
j_call: TRBJ1-5
clone_size: NA
cdr3_nt: TGTGCCAGCAGCTCGGCACCGGGACAGGGGGTGAGAAGTCAGCCCCAGCATTTT
cdr3_aa: CASSSAPGQGVRSQPQHF

d_call: NA
v_call: TRBV5-4
j_call: TRBJ2-5
clone_size: NA
cdr3_nt: TGTGCCAGCAGCTTGGCCGTAAGCGGGTTGGGTGAGACCCAGTACTTC
cdr3_aa: CASSLAVSGLGETQYF

d_call: TRBD2
v_call: TRBV7-3
j_call: TRBJ2-2
clone_size: NA
cdr3_nt: TGTGCCAGCAGCCCGGGACTAGCGGGGGGCCACGAGGAGCTGTTTTTT
cdr3_aa: CASSPGLAGGHEELFF

d_call: NA
v_call: TRBV19
j_call: TRBJ1-1
clone_size: few
cdr3_nt: TGTGCCAGTACCTCGGGGGAGGGTTTAAAGACTGAAGCTTTCTTT
cdr3_aa: CASTSGEGLKTEAFF

d_call: TRBD1
v_call: TRBV2
j_call: TRBJ1-2
clone_size: NA
cdr3_nt: TGTGCCAGCAGTGGGGTAGGGGGCGGCTATGGCTACACCTTC
cdr3_aa: CASSGVGGGYGYTF

d_call: TRBD2
v_call: TRBV11-3
j_call: TRBJ2-1
clone_size: NA
cdr3_nt: TGTGCCAGCAGCCTACGGGGGGCCTACAATGAGCAGTTCTTC
cdr3_aa: CASSLRGAYNEQFF

d_call: TRBD2
v_call: TRBV28
j_call: TRBJ2-2
clone_size: NA
cdr3_nt: TGTGCCAGCAGTAGGACTAGCTGGGGCACCGGGGAGCTGTTTTTT
cdr3_aa: CASSRTSWGTGELFF

d_call: TRBD2
v_call: TRBV28
j_call: TRBJ2-7
clone_size: NA
cdr3_nt: TGTGCCAGCAGTTCTCCTAGCGGGGGGCTGTTCGAGCAGTACTTC
cdr3_aa: CASSSPSGGLFEQYF

d_call: NA
v_call: TRBV6-1
j_call: TRBJ2-7
clone_size: NA
cdr3_nt: TGTGCCAGCAGTGAAGCGCAGGGATACACCTACGAGCAGTACTTC
cdr3_aa: CASSEAQGYTYEQYF

d_call: TRBD2
v_call: TRBV15
j_call: TRBJ2-7
clone_size: few
cdr3_nt: TGTGCCACCAGCAGAGGATTACTAGCGGGAGAGGAAGAGCAGTACTTC
cdr3_aa: CATSRGLLAGEEEQYF

d_call: NA
v_call: TRBV21-1
j_call: TRBJ2-2
clone_size: NA
cdr3_nt: TGTGCCAGCAGCGGCCACGGACAGGCCACCGGGGAGCTGTTTTTT
cdr3_aa: CASSGHGQATGELFF

d_call: NA
v_call: TRBV28
j_call: TRBJ1-1
clone_size: NA
cdr3_nt: TGTGCCAGCACTGCCCGACAGTCTAGGGGAAACACTGAAGCTTTCTTT
cdr3_aa: CASTARQSRGNTEAFF

d_call: TRBD2
v_call: TRBV6-2/TRBV6-3
j_call: TRBJ2-1
clone_size: NA
cdr3_nt: TGTGCCAGCAGTTATCGAATGCTAGCGGGAGACAATGAGCAGTTCTTC
cdr3_aa: CASSYRMLAGDNEQFF

d_call: NA
v_call: TRBV2
j_call: TRBJ1-1
clone_size: NA
cdr3_nt: TGTGCCAGCAGTGAGTACATGAACACTGAAGCTTTCTTT
cdr3_aa: CASSEYMNTEAFF

d_call: NA
v_call: TRBV7-8
j_call: TRBJ2-5
clone_size: few
cdr3_nt: TGTGCCAGCAGCCCACCGGTAGTGGAGACCCAGTACTTC
cdr3_aa: CASSPPVVETQYF

d_call: NA
v_call: TRBV29-1
j_call: TRBJ1-1
clone_size: NA
cdr3_nt: TGCAGCGCTGGGGAGGGTATAGGCACTGAAGCTTTCTTT
cdr3_aa: CSAGEGIGTEAFF

d_call: NA
v_call: TRBV7-2
j_call: TRBJ2-1
clone_size: NA
cdr3_nt: TGTGCCAGCAGCGTACGATCGGGGTACAATGAGCAGTTCTTC
cdr3_aa: CASSVRSGYNEQFF

d_call: TRBD2
v_call: TRBV3-1/TRBV3-2
j_call: TRBJ2-7
clone_size: NA
cdr3_nt: TGTGCCAGCAGCCAAGGACCCGGGAAGCGGGGGACTGGGGAGCAGTACTTC
cdr3_aa: CASSQGPGKRGTGEQYF

d_call: NA
v_call: TRBV11-2
j_call: TRBJ2-5
clone_size: NA
cdr3_nt: TGTGCCAGCAGCAACCTCAGGAGGGCGGGGGAGACCCAGTACTTC
cdr3_aa: CASSNLRRAGETQYF

d_call: TRBD1
v_call: TRBV29-1
j_call: TRBJ2-7
clone_size: NA
cdr3_nt: TGCAGCGTTGGCTGGACAGGGAACGAGCAGTACTTC
cdr3_aa: CSVGWTGNEQYF

d_call: TRBD2
v_call: TRBV12-5
j_call: TRBJ2-1
clone_size: once
cdr3_nt: TGTGCTAGTGGTTTGGGGATTCTAGCGGGAGGGCCCTATGAGCAGTTCTTC
cdr3_aa: CASGLGILAGGPYEQFF

d_call: NA
v_call: TRBV7-3
j_call: TRBJ1-2
clone_size: NA
cdr3_nt: TGTGCCAGCAGCCCAAGGGGGGGCTACACCTTC
cdr3_aa: CASSPRGGYTF

d_call: TRBD1
v_call: TRBV18
j_call: TRBJ2-5
clone_size: NA
cdr3_nt: TGTGCCAGCTCACTATGGACAGGGGGCGAAGAGACCCAGTACTTC
cdr3_aa: CASSLWTGGEETQYF

d_call: TRBD2
v_call: TRBV7-7
j_call: TRBJ2-5
clone_size: NA
cdr3_nt: TGTGCCAGCAGCCCCCGTGTGGGGGGGGGAGGAGAGACCCAGTACTTC
cdr3_aa: CASSPRVGGGGETQYF

d_call: TRBD1
v_call: TRBV6-5
j_call: TRBJ1-1
clone_size: NA
cdr3_nt: TGTGCCACTCGGGACAGGGCGTCCACTGAAGCTTTCTTT
cdr3_aa: CATRDRASTEAFF

d_call: TRBD1
v_call: TRBV16
j_call: TRBJ1-5
clone_size: NA
cdr3_nt: TGTGCCAGCAGCCAATCCGGAGGCAGGGGGCGCGGCAATCAGCCCCAGCATTTT
cdr3_aa: CASSQSGGRGRGNQPQHF